Below are 8 T cell receptor beta chains sequenced from a single sample in a study of blood T cell repertoires in COVID-19. Some clones are missing from TCRdb's copy, which holds only in-frame ones; the method was immunoSEQ multiplex PCR. There are some 200,000 clones in the sample; around four fifths occur only once, and approximately 10% lies in the top ten. The sample taken for sequencing was PBMCs or T cells enriched from blood (not recorded which). Receptors were obtained from a man aged 35-49 years who had recovered from COVID-19.

This rearrangement joins TRBV5-5 to TRBJ2-3; 16 positions match TRBD2. V was pared by 9 bases and J by 3 bases, with 7 bases of the junction left unmatched. This CDR3 is built from 16 residues. Germline V gives CDR1 SGHKS, CDR2 YYEKEE (reference sequence). The CDR3 spells CATDRGLAGGTDTQYF. The CDR3 DNA sequence: TGTGCCACAGACAGGGGACTAGCGGGAGGGACAGATACGCAGTATTTT.

This chain uses TRBV9 with TRBJ2-7; 7 bases are shared with TRBD1. The germline CDR1 and CDR2 sequences are SGDLS and YYNGEE. Trimming took 4 bases from V and 3 from J; bases not matched to a gene: 7. The CDR3 length is 14 residues. As DNA, the CDR3 is TGTGCCAGCAGCCCCGGACAGGTGGGCTACGAGCAGTACTTC. It translates to CASSPGQVGYEQYF.

The gene calls are TRBV5-8 and TRBJ1-6; TRBD1 agrees at 9 bases. Germline V gives CDR1 SGHTS, CDR2 YDEGEE. CDR3 length: 15 residues. The V segment lost 1 base and the J segment 10 bases; nucleotides outside the gene matches: 6. The CDR3 is CASSLTGTGQSPLHF. Written as DNA, the CDR3 is TGTGCCAGCAGCTTGACCGGGACAGGGCAGTCACCCCTCCACTTT.

Concerning this clone: A much larger clone lies a single base off, so this may be a read error. The chain combines TRBV2 with TRBJ1-1; D possibly corresponds to TRBD1 (6 bases). The germline gives CDR1 SNHLY, CDR2 FYNNEI. V lost 5 bases, J lost 1 base, and 8 bases lay in between. There are 13 residues in the CDR3. CDR3 bases: TGTGCCAGCAGTCCGACAGGGAACACTGAAGCTTTCTTT. Translated: CASSPTGNTEAFF. Full variable domain (missing parts from reference TRBV2 and TRBJ1-1): EPEVTQTPSHQVTQMGQEVILRCVPISNHLYFYWYRQILGQKVEFLVSFYNNEISEKSEIFDDQFSVERPDGSNFTLKIRSTKLEDSAMYFCASSPTGNTEAFFGQGTRLTVV.

The gene calls are TRBV2 and TRBJ2-2; TRBD1 is a possible D gene (5 bases). The CDR3 contains 14 residues. Per the germline V gene, CDR1 is SNHLY and CDR2 is FYNNEI. The ends were cut back, 6 bases at V and 4 bases at J, with 12 bases in the middle. CDR3 sequence reads: CASRERTGTGELFF. CDR3 DNA sequence: TGTGCCAGCAGGGAACGAACAGGCACCGGGGAGCTGTTTTTT.

In this sample, this clone turned up once. The chain couples TRBV7-3 to TRBJ2-5; 15 nucleotides match TRBD2. Germline CDR1 reads SGHTA; CDR2 reads FQGTGA. V shed 3 bases, J shed 5 bases, and the junction held 13 bases outside the gene matches. CDR3 length equals 19 residues. Written as DNA, the CDR3 is TGTGCCAGCAGCTTCGAAGGGGGTCGGACTAGCGGGAGGGCGGAGACCCAGTACTTC. Protein sequence: CASSFEGGRTSGRAETQYF.

This clone appeared once. This chain connects TRBV7-9 to TRBJ1-2; D might be TRBD1 (6 bases). CDR1 is SEHNR, CDR2 FQNEAQ, per germline (reference sequence). The CDR3 length is 14 residues. Trimming took 4 bases from V and 5 from J, leaving 14 bases between them. The CDR3 sequence is CASSSRTDRYGYTF. The CDR3 nucleotides are TGTGCCAGCAGCTCCCGGACAGACCGATATGGCTACACCTTC.

The rearrangement uses TRBV10-3 and TRBJ2-2; the D gene is possibly TRBD2 (6 bases). V gave up 3 bases and J gave up 0 bases, with 8 bases separating them. In germline, CDR1 is ENHRY, CDR2 SYGVKD. The CDR3 runs to 15 residues. CDR3 coding DNA: TGTGCCATCAGTGAAGGCGGGGCGAACACCGGGGAGCTGTTTTTT. This gives the protein CAISEGGANTGELFF.